The 32 T cell receptor beta chains below all came from one sample that was sequenced in a study of cytomegalovirus exposure and HLA in healthy donors. Use of 60 Vbeta and 13 Jbeta primers characterized the PCR. The method was immunoSEQ multiplex PCR; TCRdb's version includes in-frame clones alone and lacks a portion of them. The table lists some 110,000 clones, roughly four fifths of them singletons. Input material: PBMCs. The receptors come from a man under 40 in good health and CMV-seropositive.

The chain employs TRBV2 and TRBJ2-5; the match to TRBD1 covers 8 bases. With 4 bases clipped from V and 2 bases from J, the junction kept 6 bases outside the gene matches. The CDR3 contains 15 residues. Germline CDR1 reads SNHLY; CDR2 reads FYNNEI. CDR3 bases: TGTGCCAGCAGTGTGACGGGACAGGAACAAGAGACCCAGTACTTC. This gives the protein CASSVTGQEQETQYF.

This clone appeared a few times. The V call is TRBV19, the J call TRBJ2-2; 10 bases map to TRBD1. Unmatched junction bases numbered 8, after V lost 4 bases and J lost 6 bases. The CDR3 is 16 residues long. Germline CDR1 reads LNHDA; CDR2 reads SQIVND (reference sequence). CDR3 sequence reads: CASSNRQGALAGELFF. In DNA form, the CDR3 reads TGTGCCAGTAGTAACCGACAGGGGGCGTTGGCCGGGGAGCTGTTTTTT.

This chain joins TRBV19 and TRBJ2-1; 9 nucleotides align to TRBD2. The germline V gene has CDR1 LNHDA and CDR2 SQIVND (reference sequence). The junction had 12 bases not matched to a gene; V was cut back by 2 bases and J by 4 bases. The CDR3 is 18 residues long. CDR3 residues: CASSILSSGSFDYNEQFF. The CDR3 bases are TGTGCCAGTAGTATACTTAGTAGCGGGAGTTTCGATTACAATGAGCAGTTCTTC.

The gene calls are TRBV4-1 and TRBJ2-5; 8 bases agree with TRBD2. CDR3 length equals 15 residues. V shed 1 base, J shed 2 bases, and the junction held 3 bases outside the gene matches. Germline CDR1 reads MGHRA; CDR2 reads YSYEKL. CDR3 loop: CASSQVGTRQETQYF. For the CDR3, the DNA is TGCGCCAGCAGCCAAGTAGGGACTAGGCAAGAGACCCAGTACTTC.

About this clone itself: The junction departs from germline at one end; a sequencing error may be responsible. V is TRBV7-9 and J is TRBJ1-6, with D uncertain. Germline CDR1 and CDR2: SEHNR and FQNEAQ (reference sequence). This CDR3 has 15 amino acids. CDR3 bases: TGTTCCAGCAGCCCTGGCAGCTCCTATAATTCACCCCTCCACTTT. It specifies CSSSPGSSYNSPLHF. The full variable domain, completed using reference TRBV7-9 and TRBJ1-6, is DTGVSQNPRHKITKRGQNVTFRCDPISEHNRLYWYRQTLGQGPEFLTYFQNEAQLEKSRLLSDRFSAERPKGSFSTLEIQRTEQGDSAMYLCSSSPGSSYNSPLHFGNGTRLTVT.

This clone was recorded a few times. An end of the junction differs from the germline gene, which may be a read error. CDR3 sequence: CATSPGGGGNEKLFF. The CDR3 DNA reads TGTGCCACCAGTCCCGGCGGGGGCGGTAATGAAAAACTGTTTTTT. The rearrangement links TRBV2 to TRBJ1-4; possibly TRBD1 for D (6 bases). Germline CDR1 reads SNHLY; CDR2 reads FYNNEI. The CDR3 has 15 amino acids.

V gene TRBV19 combines with J gene TRBJ1-4; unclear D gene. CDR3 length: 13 amino acids. V was cut by 6 bases and J by 10 bases, with 15 bases left in between. In germline, CDR1 is LNHDA, CDR2 SQIVND (reference sequence). The CDR3 here is CASRTFASGKLFF. The DNA of the CDR3 is TGTGCCAGTAGGACATTTGCGAGTGGAAAACTGTTTTTT. Together with reference TRBV19 and TRBJ1-4, the CDR3 gives the full variable domain: DGGITQSPKYLFRKEGQNVTLSCEQNLNHDAMYWYRQDPGQGLRLIYYSQIVNDFQKGDIAEGYSVSREKKESFPLTVTSAQKNPTAFYLCASRTFASGKLFFGSGTQLSVL.

This sequence joins TRBV2 and TRBJ2-1, with TRBD1 as a possible D gene (7 bases). V was trimmed by 8 bases and J by 8 bases, leaving 19 bases between them. The CDR3 is 14 residues long. Germline V gene lookup returns CDR1 SNHLY and CDR2 FYNNEI. CDR3 DNA: TGTGCCAGCGGGGGGACAGTGGATTTCGATGAGCAGTTCTTC. Protein product: CASGGTVDFDEQFF. Using reference TRBV2 and TRBJ2-1 for the parts outside the CDR3, the full variable domain is EPEVTQTPSHQVTQMGQEVILRCVPISNHLYFYWYRQILGQKVEFLVSFYNNEISEKSEIFDDQFSVERPDGSNFTLKIRSTKLEDSAMYFCASGGTVDFDEQFFGPGTRLTVL.

The chain couples TRBV7-2 to TRBJ1-3; possible D gene TRBD1, 5 bases. CDR3 length: 18 residues. Germline lookup yields CDR1 SGHTA and CDR2 FQGNSA. V lost 3 bases and J 0 bases, leaving 18 bases between the germline ends. The CDR3 is CASSLRIPDGHSGNTIYF. DNA of the CDR3: TGTGCCAGCAGCTTGCGGATACCAGACGGACACTCTGGAAACACCATATATTTT.

This clone was observed once. In nucleotides, the CDR3 is TGTGCCAGCAGCATCGGACAGTACACTGAAGCTTTCTTT. Protein sequence: CASSIGQYTEAFF. V usage is TRBV27 and J usage is TRBJ1-1, with D possibly being TRBD1 (6 bases). Germline CDR1 MNHEY, CDR2 SMNVEV (reference sequence). The CDR3 loop spans 13 amino acids. Trimming took off 6 bases at V and 3 bases at J, with 11 bases between the two ends.

The DNA of the CDR3 is TGTGCCTGGAGGCGAACGGGACTGGAAAACACTGAAGCTTTCTTT. Residues: CAWRRTGLENTEAFF. The chain employs TRBV30 and TRBJ1-1; tentatively, D is TRBD1 (5 bases). This CDR3 region has 15 residues. Germline CDR1 is GTSNPN and CDR2 is SVGIG (reference sequence). Trimming left V 3 bases short and J 2 bases short, with 16 bases between.

The genes are TRBV5-1 and TRBJ1-1; perhaps TRBD1 as D (6 bases). The CDR3 is made up of 14 amino acids. Germline CDR1 reads SGHRS; CDR2 reads YFSETQ. V shed 8 bases and J shed 5 bases, with 19 bases lying between them. The CDR3 DNA reads as TGCGCCAGTAGACGAATACAGGGTAGTACTGAAGCTTTCTTT. This codes for CASRRIQGSTEAFF.

The chain combines TRBV5-1 with TRBJ2-1; TRBD2 agrees at 10 bases. The V gene's germline CDR1 is SGHRS and CDR2 YFSETQ. The CDR3 is 14 residues long. The V and J ends lost 2 bases and 5 bases, in that order; junction bases with no gene match: 1. The CDR3 region has the DNA TGCGCCAGCAGCTTCCTAGCGGGGGACAATGAGCAGTTCTTC. Translation gives CASSFLAGDNEQFF.

The J gene is TRBJ2-1, the V gene TRBV27; 11 positions agree with TRBD2. This CDR3 spans 16 amino acids. Germline V gives CDR1 MNHEY, CDR2 SMNVEV (reference sequence). With V trimmed by 5 bases and J by 7 bases, 10 bases remained unmatched. CDR3 DNA sequence: TGTGCCAGCAGTATTGGCCCCGGGACTAGCGGAAATGAGCAGTTCTTC. As protein: CASSIGPGTSGNEQFF.

This rearrangement joins TRBV5-1 to TRBJ2-1, with 7 positions matching TRBD1. After removal of 4 bases from V and 5 bases from J, the junction contained 3 bases not matched to a gene. Germline lookup yields CDR1 SGHRS and CDR2 YFSETQ. The CDR3 is 13 amino acids. Here the CDR3 reads CASSRDSNNEQFF. The DNA for the CDR3 is TGCGCCAGCAGCCGGGACAGTAACAATGAGCAGTTCTTC.

The chain employs TRBV7-9 and TRBJ2-7, with 8 bases lining up with TRBD2. CDR3 length: 12 amino acids. Germline V lookup: CDR1 SEHNR, CDR2 FQNEAQ (reference sequence). The CDR3 is CSGGGNSYEQYF. The CDR3 bases are TGTTCCGGCGGGGGGAACTCCTACGAGCAGTACTTC.

The chain recombines TRBV20-1 with TRBJ2-1; D is possibly TRBD2 (5 bases). The V and J ends lost 6 bases and 8 bases respectively, with 8 bases between them. Germline lookup yields CDR1 DFQATT and CDR2 SNEGSKA (reference sequence). The CDR3 contains 10 residues. CDR3 region: CSASGDEQFF. CDR3 bases: TGCAGTGCGAGCGGCGATGAGCAGTTCTTC.

The V and J genes are TRBV6-6 and TRBJ1-1, with a tentative D call TRBD1 (5 bases). The germline CDR1 and CDR2 sequences are MNHNY and SVGAGI (reference sequence). The CDR3 has 14 amino acids. The V and J ends lost 2 bases and 5 bases respectively, with 12 bases between them. CDR3 bases: TGTGCCAGCAGTTACCAGACCGGGACTACTGAAGCTTTCTTT. This translates into CASSYQTGTTEAFF.

This chain links TRBV9 with TRBJ2-1; TRBD1 agrees at 9 bases. The germline gives CDR1 SGDLS, CDR2 YYNGEE. The CDR3 has 16 amino acids. Unmatched junction bases numbered 7, after V lost 4 bases and J lost 2 bases. Here the CDR3 reads CASSPRGQGTYNEQFF. Written as DNA, the CDR3 is TGTGCCAGCAGCCCAAGAGGACAGGGGACCTACAATGAGCAGTTCTTC.

The chain uses TRBV30 and TRBJ2-7, with D unclear. Germline V gene data show CDR1 as GTSNPN and CDR2 as SVGIG (reference sequence). V shed 2 bases and J shed 1 base, with 12 bases lying between them. This CDR3 comprises 14 residues. CDR3 sequence (DNA): TGTGCCTGGAGTACCGTGTCCCTATCCTACGAGCAGTACTTC. As protein: CAWSTVSLSYEQYF. The full variable domain, completed using reference TRBV30 and TRBJ2-7, is SQTIHQWPATLVQPVGSPLSLECTVEGTSNPNLYWYRQAAGRGLQLLFYSVGIGQISSEVPQNLSASRPQDRQFILSSKKLLLSDSGFYLCAWSTVSLSYEQYFGPGTRLTVT.

The V and J genes are TRBV4-2 and TRBJ2-1, with 8 nucleotides matching TRBD2. J lost 0 bases, V lost 4 bases, and 2 bases had no gene match. The CDR3 is made up of 15 amino acids. From germline, CDR1 is LGHNA and CDR2 YNFKEQ. The CDR3 protein is CASSPGTSSYNEQFF. In DNA, the CDR3 is TGTGCCAGCAGCCCCGGGACTAGCTCCTACAATGAGCAGTTCTTC.

V and J are TRBV7-9 and TRBJ1-1; possible D gene TRBD1, 5 bases. The V end lost 5 bases, the J end lost 8 bases, and 18 bases lay between the germline ends. This CDR3 comprises 14 residues. Looked up from germline, CDR1 is SEHNR and CDR2 is FQNEAQ (reference sequence). The CDR3 nucleotides are TGTGCCAGCAGCCAACGGGGTCAGGGAGGCGAAGCTTTCTTT. Translating it yields CASSQRGQGGEAFF.

The chain uses TRBV2 and TRBJ1-5, with 10 bases aligning to TRBD1. The CDR3 sequence is 13 residues long. Looked up from germline, CDR1 is SNHLY and CDR2 is FYNNEI. After removal of 10 bases from V and 7 bases from J, the junction contained 7 bases not matched to a gene. CDR3 loop: CAIDRGRNQPQHF. The CDR3 DNA is TGTGCCATCGACAGGGGGCGAAACCAGCCCCAGCATTTT.

This rearrangement joins TRBV7-3 to TRBJ2-2; 7 nucleotides match TRBD1. The CDR3 runs to 17 residues. The trim removed 5 bases at V and 0 bases at J, leaving 9 bases unmatched. Germline CDR1 and CDR2: SGHTA and FQGTGA. CDR3 in DNA: TGTGCCAGCAGCCTCTACCGGGACAGAGCGAACACCGGGGAGCTGTTTTTT. Translation gives CASSLYRDRANTGELFF.

The chain carries TRBV4-2 and TRBJ1-6; 10 nucleotides align to TRBD1. V shed 1 base, J shed 9 bases, and the junction held 12 bases outside the gene matches. CDR1 is LGHNA, CDR2 YNFKEQ, per germline. The CDR3 spans 18 residues. The CDR3 DNA sequence: TGTGCCAGCAGCCAAGCCCCCGGGACAGGGGCGTTTGGTTCACCCCTCCACTTT. Translating it yields CASSQAPGTGAFGSPLHF.

The rearrangement joins TRBV2 to TRBJ2-2; TRBD1 is a possible D gene (5 bases). The germline V and J ends were trimmed by 6 bases and 1 base, with 6 bases remaining between them. Germline V gene sequence: CDR1 SNHLY, CDR2 FYNNEI. The CDR3 extends over 13 amino acids. CDR3 DNA: TGTGCCAGCAGGGACAAGAACACCGGGGAGCTGTTTTTT. It is translated as CASRDKNTGELFF.

The genes are TRBV14 and TRBJ2-7; 9 positions agree with TRBD1. CDR1 and CDR2 from the germline V gene are SGHDN and FVKESK. Unmatched junction bases numbered 10, after V lost 4 bases and J lost 3 bases. This CDR3 comprises 16 residues. The CDR3 bases are TGTGCCAGCAGCCCTCCTCCTGACAGGGGGTTCTACGAGCAGTACTTC. Protein product: CASSPPPDRGFYEQYF.

The gene calls are TRBV2 and TRBJ1-5; D is unclear. Germline V gives CDR1 SNHLY, CDR2 FYNNEI. With 5 bases removed from V and 7 bases from J, the gap between germline ends came to 18 bases. This CDR3 contains 15 residues. The CDR3 coding sequence is TGTGCCAGCAGTTTAAAGGGTAACAGCGGGCAGCCCCAGCATTTT. It translates to CASSLKGNSGQPQHF.

The rearrangement links TRBV6-1 to TRBJ1-6; D is possibly TRBD1 (5 bases). This CDR3 comprises 12 residues. Trimming stripped 8 bases from V and 10 bases from J, with 12 bases between. Germline V gene lookup returns CDR1 MNHNS and CDR2 SASEGT. CDR3 in amino acids: CASQGLASPLHF. CDR3 nucleotide sequence: TGTGCCAGCCAGGGTCTCGCATCACCCCTCCACTTT.

The V call is TRBV27, the J call TRBJ2-3, with 7 bases fitting TRBD2. V shed 5 bases, J shed 2 bases, and the junction held 13 bases outside the gene matches. CDR3 length equals 17 residues. Per germline, CDR1 MNHEY and CDR2 SMNVEV (reference sequence). CDR3 DNA sequence: TGTGCCAGCAGTCCTACGGCGGGGGTTGCTCCCACAGATACGCAGTATTTT. Amino acids: CASSPTAGVAPTDTQYF.

This chain connects TRBV2 to TRBJ2-5; TRBD2 matches 13 bases. CDR3 length: 18 amino acids. CDR1 is SNHLY, CDR2 FYNNEI, per germline. V shed 4 bases, J shed 5 bases, and the junction held 13 bases outside the gene matches. CDR3 DNA sequence: TGTGCCAGCAGTGCGGGAGGACTAGCGGGGGACGTGGTCGAGACCCAGTACTTC. Its translation is CASSAGGLAGDVVETQYF.

The chain combines TRBV2 with TRBJ2-7, with 7 nucleotides matching TRBD1. There are 13 residues in the CDR3. V was pared by 8 bases and J by 5 bases, with 9 bases of the junction left unmatched. CDR1 and CDR2 (germline): SNHLY, FYNNEI. Written as DNA, the CDR3 is TGTGCCAGCGGGTCAGGGGGTATTGACGAGCAGTACTTC. It is translated as CASGSGGIDEQYF.